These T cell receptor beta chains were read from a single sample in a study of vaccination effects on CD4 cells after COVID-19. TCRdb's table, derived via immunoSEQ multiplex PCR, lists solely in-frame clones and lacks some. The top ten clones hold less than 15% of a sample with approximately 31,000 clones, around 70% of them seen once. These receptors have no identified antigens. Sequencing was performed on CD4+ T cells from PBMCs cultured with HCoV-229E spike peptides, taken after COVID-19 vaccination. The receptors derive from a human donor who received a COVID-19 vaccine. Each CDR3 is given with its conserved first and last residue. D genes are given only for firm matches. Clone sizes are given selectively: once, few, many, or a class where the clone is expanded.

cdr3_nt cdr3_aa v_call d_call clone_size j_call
TGTGCCAGCAGTTTGGATCTCACCGGGGAGCTGTTTTTT CASSLDLTGELFF TRBV5-4 NA NA TRBJ2-2
TGTGCCAGCACCTCTTATGGGCTAGCGGGAGCAACAGATACGCAGTATTTT CASTSYGLAGATDTQYF TRBV5-5 TRBD2 NA TRBJ2-3
TGTGCCAGTAGTCTATGGGGACAGGGCCTGCGAGGGAACACCGGGGAGCTGTTTTTT CASSLWGQGLRGNTGELFF TRBV19 TRBD1 NA TRBJ2-2
TGTGCCAGCGGTACCACGACAGGGTCGACCGGGGAGCTGTTTTTT CASGTTTGSTGELFF TRBV2 TRBD1 NA TRBJ2-2
TGTGCCAGCTCACCGGGGGCGTATAATTCACCCCTCCACTTT CASSPGAYNSPLHF TRBV18 NA few TRBJ1-6
TGTGCCAGCAGCCAAGGATCCGTGGGGCCCCGGCACACTGAAGCTTTCTTT CASSQGSVGPRHTEAFF TRBV3-1/TRBV3-2 NA NA TRBJ1-1
TGTGCCAGCAGCTTAAATATTGGCGGGCAGTACTTC CASSLNIGGQYF TRBV13 NA few TRBJ2-7
TGTGCCAGCAGTTTAGGCGGCGGGGGGGATTTCTTT CASSLGGGGDFF TRBV12-3/TRBV12-4 NA NA TRBJ1-1
TGTGCCAGCAGCACGGCGGGGACAGGGGGACACGAGCAGTACTTC CASSTAGTGGHEQYF TRBV7-9 TRBD1 NA TRBJ2-7
TGTGCCAGCAGTACTGGACTAGCGGGGAACAATGAGCAGTTCTTC CASSTGLAGNNEQFF TRBV6-5 TRBD2 NA TRBJ2-1
TGTGCCAGCAGACTCCTTGTGGGGGGATTCACTGAAGCTTTCTTT CASRLLVGGFTEAFF TRBV2 NA NA TRBJ1-1
TGTGCCAGCAGCTTAGTTCCGGGTACCTACTACGAGCAGTACTTC CASSLVPGTYYEQYF TRBV11-2 NA NA TRBJ2-7
TGTGCCGCAGGGTGGTCAGGGCAGCCCCAGCATTTT CAAGWSGQPQHF TRBV30 NA NA TRBJ1-5
TGTGCCAGCTCACCACTGGACAGGGGATACAATGAGCAGTTCTTC CASSPLDRGYNEQFF TRBV18 TRBD1 NA TRBJ2-1
TGCAGTGCTAGAGATTTCCCAGAGGTGTTCTTC CSARDFPEVFF TRBV20-1 NA NA TRBJ2-1
TGCGCCAGCAGCCGCGGGGAGGTTAACACTGAAGCTTTCTTT CASSRGEVNTEAFF TRBV5-1 NA NA TRBJ1-1
TGCAGTGCTGCCCCTATGGCTGAAGCTTTCTTT CSAAPMAEAFF TRBV20-1 NA NA TRBJ1-1
TGTGCCAGCAGCGCCACAGGCAACTATGGCTACACCTTC CASSATGNYGYTF TRBV6-5 NA once TRBJ1-2
TGTGCCAGCAGTGATAAGGGGGCTTCAGGAAACACCATATATTTT CASSDKGASGNTIYF TRBV2 TRBD1 NA TRBJ1-3
TGTGCCAGCTCACCGGGGGCCGGGGATTCCTACAATGAGCAGTTCTTC CASSPGAGDSYNEQFF TRBV18 NA once TRBJ2-1
TGTGCCAGCAGCTCAACAGGGGGTAGAACTGAAGCTTTCTTT CASSSTGGRTEAFF TRBV11-3 TRBD1 NA TRBJ1-1
TGTGCCAGCAGTCACACCCTAAATCAGCCCCAGCATTTT CASSHTLNQPQHF TRBV6-5 NA NA TRBJ1-5
TGTGCCAGCAGCCCTCGACAGTATAATTCACCCCTCCACTTT CASSPRQYNSPLHF TRBV11-2 NA NA TRBJ1-6
TGCAGCGTTGCCCGGGCGGATTACAATGAGCAGTTCTTC CSVARADYNEQFF TRBV29-1 NA once TRBJ2-1
TGTGCTAGTGGTTTGGTTTACAGGGGCCTCGACTACATGAACACTGAAGCTTTCTTT CASGLVYRGLDYMNTEAFF TRBV12-5 TRBD1 NA TRBJ1-1
TGTGCCACCAGGTGGGGCAGAGACACTGAAGCTTTCTTT CATRWGRDTEAFF TRBV6-6 NA NA TRBJ1-1
TGTGCCACCAGCAGAGCGGCCGGGGGAGTGCTTGTTTACGAGCAGTACTTC CATSRAAGGVLVYEQYF TRBV15 NA once TRBJ2-7
TGCAGTGCTAGTAGCTCCTACGAGCAGTACTTC CSASSSYEQYF TRBV20-1 NA NA TRBJ2-7
TGTGCCAGCAGCCGGGACCCCTGGGAGACCCAGTACTTC CASSRDPWETQYF TRBV6-4 NA NA TRBJ2-5
TGTGCCAGCAGTTTCGCAGGGGGCGGTAGCACAGATACGCAGTATTTT CASSFAGGGSTDTQYF TRBV5-6 TRBD1 few TRBJ2-3
TGTGCCAGTAGTATTCGGACTAGCGGGAGGGGGCGTTACACCGGGGAGCTGTTTTTT CASSIRTSGRGRYTGELFF TRBV19 TRBD2 NA TRBJ2-2
TGCGCCAGTTATAGCGGGAGGGCCGCCGGCGGGGAGCTGTTTTTT CASYSGRAAGGELFF TRBV5-1 TRBD2 NA TRBJ2-2
TGCGCCAGCAGCACCCGGCTGAACACTGAAGCTTTCTTT CASSTRLNTEAFF TRBV5-1 NA NA TRBJ1-1
TGTGCCAGCAGTGTAGTCAATCAGCCCCAGCATTTT CASSVVNQPQHF TRBV2 NA few TRBJ1-5
TGTGCCATCAGTGAGTCGGGCAGGGAGGGAGAGACCCAGTACTTC CAISESGREGETQYF TRBV10-3 TRBD2 NA TRBJ2-5
TGTGCCAGCAGCCCCCATAGCAATCAGCCCCAGCATTTT CASSPHSNQPQHF TRBV7-2 NA NA TRBJ1-5
TGTGCCAGCAGCGGCGGACAGGGTCTTGGCTATGGCTACACCTTC CASSGGQGLGYGYTF TRBV6-5 TRBD1 NA TRBJ1-2
TGTGCCAGTAGTATAGAGAAGCGGGAGGGAAATACGCAGTATTTT CASSIEKREGNTQYF TRBV19 TRBD2 few TRBJ2-3
TGCGCCAGCAGCTTGGGGGGAAACACCATATATTTT CASSLGGNTIYF TRBV5-1 NA NA TRBJ1-3
TGTGCCAGCAGTGACTCGGCGGGGAGCACAGATACGCAGTATTTT CASSDSAGSTDTQYF TRBV6-4 NA NA TRBJ2-3
TGTGCCAGCAGCTTGTGGGGCCGGGACAGGGCGTCCTACGAGCAGTACTTC CASSLWGRDRASYEQYF TRBV5-6 TRBD1 NA TRBJ2-7
TGTGCCAATTCTCCGATAGCAGGGGGCCCAGATACGCAGTATTTT CANSPIAGGPDTQYF TRBV2 TRBD1 NA TRBJ2-3
TGTGCCAGCTCACCAGACGCGGCGGAAGAGACCCAGTACTTC CASSPDAAEETQYF TRBV18 NA NA TRBJ2-5
TGTGCCAGCAGTTTTAACAGGGGAGGGAACACTGAAGCTTTCTTT CASSFNRGGNTEAFF TRBV11-2 TRBD1 NA TRBJ1-1
TGTGCCAGTAGTGGGGCAGGGGCCAATCAGCCCCAGCATTTT CASSGAGANQPQHF TRBV19 NA NA TRBJ1-5
TGTGCCAGCAGTTTATCAAGGGGGAGCACAGATACGCAGTATTTT CASSLSRGSTDTQYF TRBV27 NA NA TRBJ2-3
TGTGCCAGCAGTGATCAGGCTTATAGCAATCAGCCCCAGCATTTT CASSDQAYSNQPQHF TRBV6-1 NA few TRBJ1-5